This TCR beta chain was sequenced in a study of T-cell memory formation after mild COVID-19. Whole-study context: Among the donors, TCR clusters were largely specific to each donor.

This clonotype was detected a few times. Antigen: not known. The V gene's germline CDR1 is SNHLY and CDR2 FYNNEI. Trimming stripped 8 bases from V and 5 bases from J, with 9 bases between. The CDR3 runs to 11 residues. Constant-segment primers and 5'RACE yielded cDNA libraries for TCR alpha and TCR beta, each carrying sample barcodes and UMIs. Each CDR3 protein gets one entry after TCRdb re-called the 5' RACE reads with MiXCR. Among around 340,000 distinct CDR3 sequences listed, approximately 16% were seen once. Study results and caveats: Clones that got smaller from day 15 to 85 had even CD4/CD8, while clones growing later tipped toward CD4+.

Material for sequencing was PBMCs or a T cell subset sorted from them (not recorded which). The V gene is TRBV2, the J gene TRBJ2-5, with D perhaps matching TRBD1 (6 bases). The source of this sequence is a man aged 18 to 29 who had mild COVID-19 (a few samples of this study predate the infection). Cell type and time point are not known. CDR3 coding DNA: TGTGCCAGCCAGGGGCTGGAGACCCAGTACTTC. This encodes CASQGLETQYF.